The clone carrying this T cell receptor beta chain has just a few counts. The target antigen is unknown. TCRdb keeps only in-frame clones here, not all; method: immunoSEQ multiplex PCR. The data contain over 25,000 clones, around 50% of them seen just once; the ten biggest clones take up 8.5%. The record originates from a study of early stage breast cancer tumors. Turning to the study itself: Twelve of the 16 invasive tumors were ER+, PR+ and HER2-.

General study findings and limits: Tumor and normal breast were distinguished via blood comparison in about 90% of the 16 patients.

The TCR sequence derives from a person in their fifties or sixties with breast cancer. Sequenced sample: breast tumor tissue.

The chain's CDR3 is CASSLAGQGTSGANVLTF. The CDR3 DNA sequence: TGCGCCAGCAGCTTGGCTGGACAGGGAACCTCTGGGGCCAACGTCCTGACTTTC. The chain joins TRBV5-1 to TRBJ2-6; 8 positions match TRBD1. CDR3 length: 18 amino acids. The germline gives CDR1 SGHRS, CDR2 YFSETQ. J lost 0 bases, V lost 0 bases, and 5 bases had no gene match. The variable domain in full, with the rest retrieved from reference TRBV5-1 and TRBJ2-6, is KAGVTQTPRYLIKTRGQQVTLSCSPISGHRSVSWYQQTPGQGLQFLFEYFSETQRNKGNFPGRFSGRQFSNSRSEMNVSTLELGDSALYLCASSLAGQGTSGANVLTFGAGSRLTVL.